This TCR beta chain appears in the sequencing data of a study of blood T cell repertoires in COVID-19. This clone is a singleton in its sample. The CDR3 is 10 residues long. V lost 7 bases and J 4 bases, leaving 5 bases between the germline ends. Original processing methods: Reference gene primer amplification gave nucleated cell count estimates. Data came from immunoSEQ multiplex PCR; TCRdb stores just in-frame clones and leaves some out. V and J calls and clone size follow that table, whereas D and trimming were derived from the DNA. There are around 320,000 clones in the sample; 90% to 95% occur only once, and 3.9% lies in the top ten. Researchers sorted participants into cohorts using their self-reported clinical history.

The chain carries TRBV23-1 and TRBJ2-7; D remains ambiguous. TRBV23-1 is designated an ORF whose function remains uncertain. Sequenced input: PBMCs or T cells enriched from blood (not recorded which). This clonotype was obtained from a woman aged 30 to 39 who had been exposed to COVID-19. The CDR3: CASTLYEQYF. The DNA of the CDR3 is TGCGCCAGCACCCTTTACGAGCAGTACTTC.